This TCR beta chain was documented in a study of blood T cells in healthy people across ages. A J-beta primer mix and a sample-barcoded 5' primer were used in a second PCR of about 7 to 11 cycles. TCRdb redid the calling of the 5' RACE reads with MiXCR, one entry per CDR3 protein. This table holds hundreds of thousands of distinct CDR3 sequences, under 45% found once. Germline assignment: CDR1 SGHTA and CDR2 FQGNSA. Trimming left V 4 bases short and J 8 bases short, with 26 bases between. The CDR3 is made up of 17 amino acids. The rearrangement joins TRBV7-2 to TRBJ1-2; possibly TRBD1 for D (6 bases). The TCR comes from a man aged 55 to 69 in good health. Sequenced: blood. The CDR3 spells CASSSQSGDWLRGGYTF. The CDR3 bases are TGTGCCAGCAGCTCCCAAAGTGGGGACTGGCTGAGGGGGGGCTACACCTTC.